This T cell receptor (beta chain) came from a study of T-cell memory formation after mild COVID-19. Study outcomes and limitations: Clones contracting over day 15 to 85 were CD4/CD8 balanced, with later expanders leaning CD4+.

A remark on this clonotype: Its specificity is unknown.

The 5'RACE method, run with constant-segment primers, produced TCR alpha and TCR beta cDNA libraries (carrying sample barcodes and UMIs). TCRdb itself ran the 5' RACE reads through MiXCR, one entry per CDR3 protein. There are approximately 490,000 distinct CDR3 sequences in the sample; roughly 21% occur only once, and around an eighth lies in the top ten. The sequence was collected from an adult woman who had mild COVID-19 (a few samples of this study predate the infection). Cell type and time point are not known. The source material was PBMCs or a T cell subset sorted from them (not recorded which).

CDR3 in amino acids: CASSRPDRVGGNIQYF. The DNA of the CDR3 is TGTGCCAGCAGCCGGCCGGACAGGGTAGGCGGAAACATTCAGTACTTC. The rearrangement joins TRBV5-4 to TRBJ2-4, with TRBD1 matching 8 bases. The germline V gene encodes CDR1 SGHNT and CDR2 YYREEE (reference sequence). Unmatched junction bases numbered 12, after V lost 4 bases and J lost 6 bases. The CDR3 sequence is 16 residues long.